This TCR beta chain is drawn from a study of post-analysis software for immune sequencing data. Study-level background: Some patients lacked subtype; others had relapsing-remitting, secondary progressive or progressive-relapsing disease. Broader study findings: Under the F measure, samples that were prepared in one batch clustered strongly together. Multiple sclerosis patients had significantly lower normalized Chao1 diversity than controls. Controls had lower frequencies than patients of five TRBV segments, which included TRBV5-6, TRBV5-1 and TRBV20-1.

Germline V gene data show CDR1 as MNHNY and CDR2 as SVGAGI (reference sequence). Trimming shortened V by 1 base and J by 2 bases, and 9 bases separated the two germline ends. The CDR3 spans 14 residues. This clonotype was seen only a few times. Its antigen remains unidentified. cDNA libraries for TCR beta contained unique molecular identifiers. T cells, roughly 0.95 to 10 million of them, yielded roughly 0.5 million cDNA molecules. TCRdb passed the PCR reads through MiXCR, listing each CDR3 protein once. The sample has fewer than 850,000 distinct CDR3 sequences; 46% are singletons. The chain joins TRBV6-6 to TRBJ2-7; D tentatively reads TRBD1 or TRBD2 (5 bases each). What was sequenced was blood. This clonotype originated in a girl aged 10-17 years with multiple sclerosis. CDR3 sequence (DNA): TGTGCCAGCAGTTACTTCAGGGAGACCTACGAGCAGTACTTC. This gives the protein CASSYFRETYEQYF.